The TCR beta chain under discussion was sequenced for a study of T cell responses to AZD1222 COVID-19 vaccine. Assay used: immunoSEQ multiplex PCR; TCRdb lists only in-frame clones, some missing. Here the sample spans roughly 87,000 clones, about 89% being singletons. With respect to this clone: Its antigen remains unidentified.

Study-wide results and caveats: Baseline antibody screening turned up just a handful of seropositive AZD1222 recipients. Repertoire sampling was restricted to post-peak T cell response timepoints. Donors, mostly white British, included more females; clonal diversity was possibly underestimated. Nearly half of the spike-specific TCRs reportedly recognize variant regions that carry no mutations.

Germline values: CDR1 SQVTM, CDR2 ANQGSEA. V was shortened by 1 base and J by 5 bases, with 9 bases between the two germline ends. The CDR3 covers 12 residues. Sample: peripheral blood, taken 28 days after the second AZD1222 dose. This clonotype was obtained from an adult who received the AZD1222 COVID-19 vaccine. The rearrangement joins TRBV29-1 to TRBJ2-7; a possible D gene is TRBD2 (5 bases). The CDR3 sequence is CSVEGLPNEQYF. The CDR3 DNA reads TGCAGCGTTGAAGGACTACCCAACGAGCAGTACTTC.